A single sample is the source of the 28 T cell receptor beta chains below, sequenced in a study of molecular identifiers for immune sequencing clone quantification. Each CDR3 protein is one row after TCRdb ran MiXCR on the PCR reads. The data show approximately 670,000 distinct CDR3 sequences, with just under 20% seen just once and under 0.95% held by the top ten. Source material: naive CD8+ T cells from blood, with Jurkat cell RNA spiked in. Subset meaning: FACS-sorted CD8+CD4-CCR7+CD45RA+ naive T cells. These receptors were obtained from a human donor in good health. Some libraries in this study had Jurkat cell RNA spiked in.

This clonotype has at least ten counts. For the CDR3, the DNA is TGTGCCAGCAGTTACTTACAGACTCAGGAGCTGTTTTTT. Protein product: CASSYLQTQELFF. V usage is TRBV6-2 or TRBV6-3 and J usage is TRBJ2-2; D ambiguous. Looked up from germline, CDR1 is MNHEY and CDR2 is SVGEGT. Trimming shortened V by 1 base and J by 10 bases, and 10 bases separated the two germline ends. The CDR3 is made up of 13 amino acids.

Points on this clonotype: Sequence at one end of the junction differs from germline and may be a read error. The chain combines TRBV4-2 with TRBJ2-7, with D perhaps matching TRBD1 (6 bases). This CDR3 has 14 amino acids. Germline CDR1 reads LGHNA; CDR2 reads YNFKEQ. Here the CDR3 DNA reads TGTGCCAGCAGCCCTGCCAGGGGCGGCAACGAGCCGTACTTC. Translation: CASSPARGGNEPYF.

This clonotype was counted a few times. This rearrangement joins TRBV7-8 to TRBJ2-5; TRBD1 or TRBD2 may be the D gene (6 bases each). The germline V gene has CDR1 SGHVS and CDR2 FQNEAQ. Trimming left V 1 base short and J 5 bases short, with 17 bases between. The CDR3 length is 16 residues. The CDR3 DNA is TGTGCCAGCAGCTTAGGATTTGTGGGGGGCCTGGAGACCCAGTACTTC. Amino acid sequence: CASSLGFVGGLETQYF.

This clonotype was observed many times. The V gene is TRBV9, the J gene TRBJ2-7; D is perhaps TRBD2 (5 bases). Trimming removed 4 bases at V and 3 bases at J, with 14 bases between. The CDR3 loop spans 14 amino acids. Germline CDR1 is SGDLS and CDR2 is YYNGEE. The CDR3 region is CASSPEGNFYEQYF. Here the CDR3 DNA reads TGTGCCAGCAGCCCAGAGGGTAACTTCTACGAGCAGTACTTC. The variable domain in full, completed from reference TRBV9 and TRBJ2-7, reads DSGVTQTPKHLITATGQRVTLRCSPRSGDLSVYWYQQSLDQGLQFLIQYYNGEERAKGNILERFSAQQFPDLHSELNLSSLELGDSALYFCASSPEGNFYEQYFGPGTRLTVT.

Ten or more counts support this clonotype. This chain connects TRBV9 to TRBJ1-5, with D perhaps matching TRBD1 (5 bases). The CDR3 length is 15 residues. V lost 0 bases to trimming and J lost 2 bases, with 9 bases between them. CDR1 is SGDLS and CDR2 is YYNGEE in the germline V gene. For the CDR3, the DNA is TGTGCCAGCAGCGTAGGCGGGGGTGGCAATCAGCCCCAGCATTTT. It is translated as CASSVGGGGNQPQHF.

At least ten counts were recorded for this clonotype. This chain links TRBV7-8 with TRBJ2-3; no firm D call. Trimming stripped 5 bases from V and 4 bases from J, with 10 bases between. Germline CDR1 reads SGHVS; CDR2 reads FQNEAQ. The CDR3 runs 13 residues. CDR3 nucleotides: TGTGCCAGCAGCGTCGGACGCGCAGATACGCAGTATTTT. The encoded protein is CASSVGRADTQYF.

Comment on this clonotype: The final CDR3 position lacks the conserved phenylalanine or tryptophan, pointing to a likely read error. This chain connects TRBV15 to TRBJ2-5; TRBD2 might be the D (5 bases). Per germline, CDR1 LNHNV and CDR2 YYDKDF (reference sequence). The CDR3 is 15 amino acids. Trimming shortened V by 4 bases and J by 4 bases, and 16 bases separated the two germline ends. CDR3 protein: CATSTPPTGRETQYL. The DNA of the CDR3 is TGTGCCACCAGCACACCACCCACGGGGAGAGAGACCCAGTACTTG.

There are many counts of this clonotype. The V call is TRBV7-9, the J call TRBJ1-4; maybe TRBD1 (5 bases). V was cut by 3 bases and J by 6 bases, with 11 bases left in between. This CDR3 has 14 residues. The germline gives CDR1 SEHNR, CDR2 FQNEAQ (reference sequence). This CDR3 reads CASSFSGRDEKLFF. The CDR3 bases are TGTGCCAGCAGCTTTTCAGGGCGAGATGAAAAACTGTTTTTT.

This clonotype was seen many times. This chain links TRBV6-5 with TRBJ2-7, with a weak D call TRBD1 (6 bases). V dropped 2 bases and J dropped 7 bases, with 12 bases sitting between them. The CDR3 length is 13 residues. Germline V lookup: CDR1 MNHEY, CDR2 SVGAGI. Here the CDR3 reads CASSYGVQGEQYF. CDR3 DNA sequence: TGTGCCAGCAGTTACGGGGTACAGGGAGAGCAGTACTTC.

This chain links TRBV6-2 or TRBV6-3 with TRBJ2-5; D is uncertain. Trimming pared 5 bases from V and 3 bases from J, leaving 16 bases between. The CDR3 loop spans 15 amino acids. CDR1 and CDR2 from the germline V gene are MNHEY and SVGEGT. CDR3 DNA sequence: TGTGCCAGCAGTCCCCTCGATGCCAGAAAAGAGACCCAGTACTTC. This codes for CASSPLDARKETQYF.

In DNA, the CDR3 is TGTGCCAGCAGCTTGCTAGCGGGGGGGCGTGGCACAGATACGCAGTATTTT. Residues: CASSLLAGGRGTDTQYF. This chain connects TRBV7-6 to TRBJ2-3; 12 bases map to TRBD2. Unmatched junction bases numbered 5, after V lost 3 bases and J lost 1 base. The CDR3 sequence is 17 residues long. Germline V gene sequence: CDR1 SGHVS, CDR2 FNYEAQ.

To note about this clonotype: This sequence may be a read error, since a much larger clone differs from it by one base. The V and J genes are TRBV4-3 and TRBJ2-7; D is perhaps TRBD2 (5 bases). Germline V gene data show CDR1 as LGHNA and CDR2 as YSLEER. V was clipped by 0 bases and J by 3 bases, with 12 bases between them. The CDR3 spans 15 residues. CDR3 bases: TGCGCCAGCAGCCAAGAAATGGACTCGCGCTACGAGCAGTACTTC. Its translation is CASSQEMDSRYEQYF.

This sequence joins TRBV25-1 and TRBJ2-6; D is undetermined. Germline V gene data show CDR1 as MGHDK and CDR2 as SYGVNS. Trimming shortened V by 6 bases and J by 1 base, and 7 bases separated the two germline ends. This CDR3 has 14 residues. CDR3 sequence reads: CASRHHSGANVLTF. CDR3 DNA: TGTGCCAGCAGACACCATTCTGGGGCCAACGTCCTGACTTTC.

Regarding this clonotype: This may be a read error, as it is one base from a much larger clone. Without the conserved terminal phenylalanine or tryptophan, this CDR3 likely stems from a read error. The gene calls are TRBV7-9 and TRBJ2-5; 8 nucleotides match TRBD2. CDR3 length: 15 amino acids. With V trimmed by 2 bases and J by 1 base, 3 bases remained unmatched. Germline V gene lookup returns CDR1 SEHNR and CDR2 FQNEAQ (reference sequence). Here the CDR3 DNA reads TGTGCCAGCAGCTTAAGCGGGAGCCGCCAAGAGACCCAGTACCTC. Residues: CASSLSGSRQETQYL.

V and J are TRBV4-3 and TRBJ1-1; no clear D gene. Looked up from germline, CDR1 is LGHNA and CDR2 is YSLEER. CDR3 length equals 17 residues. V dropped 0 bases and J dropped 0 bases, with 14 bases sitting between them. The CDR3 here is CASSQDPPGIMNTEAFF. Here the CDR3 DNA reads TGCGCCAGCAGCCAAGATCCGCCGGGGATAATGAACACTGAAGCTTTCTTT.

This clonotype was found many times. The gene calls are TRBV12-3 or TRBV12-4 and TRBJ1-5, with a tentative D call TRBD1 (5 bases). The germline V and J ends were trimmed by 8 bases and 4 bases, with 12 bases remaining between them. There are 13 residues in the CDR3. The CDR3 coding sequence is TGTGCCAGCGGTCAGGGAGCAAATCAGCCCCAGCATTTT. This translates into CASGQGANQPQHF.

A few counts support this clonotype. The genes are TRBV5-1 and TRBJ2-7; 7 nucleotides align to TRBD1. Germline V gives CDR1 SGHRS, CDR2 YFSETQ. CDR3 size: 16 residues. Trimming took 1 base from V and 2 from J; bases not matched to a gene: 9. The CDR3 DNA follows: TGCGCCAGCAGCTTGCCGAGAGGGGGCTTAACCTACGAGCAGTACTTC. This encodes CASSLPRGGLTYEQYF.

This clonotype came up a few times. The chain couples TRBV6-2 or TRBV6-3 to TRBJ2-7; 10 positions match TRBD1. CDR1 is MNHEY, CDR2 SVGEGT, per germline. The CDR3 sequence is 16 residues long. The V segment lost 2 bases and the J segment 5 bases; nucleotides outside the gene matches: 9. CDR3 loop: CASSYDRGLTLDEQYF. Written as DNA, the CDR3 is TGTGCCAGCAGTTACGACAGGGGGCTTACCCTGGACGAGCAGTACTTC.

This clonotype was seen at least ten times. This rearrangement joins TRBV7-2 to TRBJ2-2; no definite D call. Trimming cost V 3 bases and J 7 bases, with 6 bases left between them. Germline-derived CDR1 and CDR2 are SGHTA and FQGNSA. The CDR3 has 12 residues. CDR3: CASSFKIGELFF. As DNA, the CDR3 is TGTGCCAGCAGCTTCAAAATCGGGGAGCTGTTTTTT.

This clonotype was recorded at least ten times. V gene TRBV11-2 combines with J gene TRBJ2-1, with 9 bases that match TRBD1. V lost 4 bases, J lost 4 bases, and 5 bases stayed unmatched. Germline-derived CDR1 and CDR2 are SGHAT and FQNNGV. This CDR3 contains 15 residues. CDR3 in amino acids: CASSSQGANYNEQFF. For the CDR3, the DNA is TGTGCCAGCAGCTCACAGGGGGCGAATTACAATGAGCAGTTCTTC. Using reference TRBV11-2 and TRBJ2-1 for the parts outside the CDR3, the full variable domain is EAGVAQSPRYKIIEKRQSVAFWCNPISGHATLYWYQQILGQGPKLLIQFQNNGVVDDSQLPKDRFSAERLKGVDSTLKIQPAKLEDSAVYLCASSSQGANYNEQFFGPGTRLTVL.

Notes on this clonotype: Given a much more abundant clone one base away, this may be a read error. This chain joins TRBV7-9 and TRBJ2-7, with D perhaps matching TRBD1 (6 bases). The V and J ends lost 7 bases and 3 bases respectively, with 22 bases between them. CDR3 length: 16 amino acids. Germline CDR1 reads SEHNR; CDR2 reads FQNEAQ (reference sequence). CDR3 sequence: CASNLVARTADYEQYF. CDR3 sequence (DNA): TGTGCCAGCAACTTGGTTGCCCGGACAGCCGACTACGAGCAGTACTTC. The full variable domain, with the rest looked up from reference TRBV7-9 and TRBJ2-7, is DTGVSQNPRHKITKRGQNVTFRCDPISEHNRLYWYRQTLGQGPEFLTYFQNEAQLEKSRLLSDRFSAERPKGSFSTLEIQRTEQGDSAMYLCASNLVARTADYEQYFGPGTRLTVT.

This clonotype was observed a handful of times. The V call is TRBV27, the J call TRBJ2-1; tentative D call: TRBD1 (6 bases). Germline V gene lookup returns CDR1 MNHEY and CDR2 SMNVEV (reference sequence). Trimming took 3 bases from V and 9 from J, leaving 24 bases between them. The CDR3 consists of 17 residues. The CDR3: CASSFPPARTARVEQFF. For the CDR3, the DNA is TGTGCCAGCAGTTTCCCACCGGCCCGGACAGCAAGGGTTGAGCAGTTCTTC.

The chain joins TRBV4-3 to TRBJ1-3, with TRBD1 matching 8 bases. The germline V gene encodes CDR1 LGHNA and CDR2 YSLEER. The length of the CDR3 is 18 residues. After removal of 0 bases from V and 0 bases from J, the junction contained 7 bases not matched to a gene. CDR3 protein: CASSQEGGQANSGNTIYF. CDR3 bases: TGCGCCAGCAGCCAAGAGGGGGGACAGGCCAACTCTGGAAACACCATATATTTT.

As concerns this clonotype: This clone may be a read error of a much larger clone one base away. V and J are TRBV15 and TRBJ1-1; 8 nucleotides line up with TRBD1. The germline V gene has CDR1 LNHNV and CDR2 YYDKDF (reference sequence). The CDR3 sequence is 15 residues long. CDR3 amino acids: CAASGRQGMTTEAFF. CDR3 DNA: TGTGCCGCCAGCGGGAGACAGGGGATGACCACTGAAGCTTTCTTT.

The table lists this clonotype with a few counts. The chain links TRBV27 to TRBJ1-2, with TRBD1 identical over 8 bases. The CDR3 has 16 amino acids. The trim removed 0 bases at V and 3 bases at J, leaving 6 bases unmatched. CDR1 MNHEY and CDR2 SMNVEV come from the germline V gene (reference sequence). Here the CDR3 reads CASSLSGTGSDYGYTF. Here the CDR3 DNA reads TGTGCCAGCAGTTTATCAGGGACAGGCTCCGACTATGGCTACACCTTC.

Concerning this clonotype itself: A much larger clone lies one base from this, so it may be a read error. The chain combines TRBV11-3 with TRBJ2-1; the match to TRBD2 covers 7 bases. With V trimmed by 3 bases and J by 5 bases, 10 bases remained unmatched. The CDR3 has 16 amino acids. CDR1 and CDR2 from the germline V gene are SGHNT and YENEEA. This chain's CDR3 is CASSLRGGSSHNEQFF. CDR3 nucleotide sequence: TGTGCCAGCAGCTTGCGGGGAGGGTCTTCCCACAATGAGCAGTTCTTC.

This clonotype was seen at least ten times. The chain is built from TRBV11-2 and TRBJ2-1; 11 positions match TRBD2. Germline lookup yields CDR1 SGHAT and CDR2 FQNNGV. V lost 5 bases to trimming and J lost 9 bases; unmatched junction nucleotides: 9. The CDR3 loop spans 15 amino acids. The CDR3 DNA follows: TGTGCCAGCAGCCCCCTAGCGGGGGGCTTCGGTGAGCAGTTCTTC. This translates into CASSPLAGGFGEQFF.

Notes on this clonotype: This clone may be a read error of a much larger clone one base away. V gene TRBV19 combines with J gene TRBJ2-2; D gene uncertain. Germline lookup yields CDR1 LNHDA and CDR2 SQIVND (reference sequence). There are 11 residues in the CDR3. V was clipped by 6 bases and J by 4 bases, with 3 bases between them. The CDR3 reads CASRVTGELFF. CDR3 DNA sequence: TGTGCCAGTAGAGTCACCGGGGAGCTGTTTTTT.